A single T cell receptor (beta chain) is shown here with its context. Its antigen is still unknown. No quality values exist for individual bases; no much larger clone is one base distant. The immunoSEQ Assay, a bias-controlled multiplex PCR, was used to amplify TCRbeta CDR3 regions from genomic DNA. As for the authors' bioinformatics: Nucleated cell counts per sample were estimated from amplification of reference gene primers within the assay. To quantify the absolute abundance of each unique TCRbeta CDR3 rearrangement, sequence reads were collapsed and filtered. Productive Simpson clonality was computed per sample as the square root of Simpson's diversity index over productive rearrangements. As stored in TCRdb, this immuneACCESS dataset retains in-frame rearrangements with V and J assigned. A fraction of the clones does not appear; measured against another copy, unresolved V genes explain less than half of the discrepancy, and the remainder lacks a known reason. V and J calls and clone size are copied from that table; D and trimming were computed from the DNA. This sample gives over 350,000 clones in total; about 86% of them show up just once. The top ten hold about a tenth of the sample.

In the prospective study, participants were about 18 to 100 years old, resided in 24 geographic areas of the United States, and were enrolled through a virtual design. To assign participants to cohorts, the prospective study relied on clinical history that participants themselves reported in a screening survey and a study questionnaire. Recovered participants in ImmuneRACE Cohort 3 were defined by two consecutive negative NP/OP PCR tests, clearance by a healthcare professional, or resolution of symptoms. Mobile phlebotomists in the prospective study collected whole blood, serum and a nasopharyngeal or oropharyngeal swab from every participant. Participants in the prospective study had the option to provide additional blood draws and questionnaires over an approximately two-month period. Before DNA extraction, prospective study blood samples were shipped either frozen or at room temperature. The source of the sample is a study of blood T cell repertoires in COVID-19 (dated by TCRdb to the early 2020s). Background on the whole study: Collaborator samples came from the United States, Italy and Spain and covered acute and convalescent phases of COVID-19. The dataset comprised deeply sampled blood TCRbeta repertoires from subjects exposed to, actively infected with, or recovered from COVID-19. The prospective study material was composed of cDNA or gDNA derived from T cells, B-cell-depleted T cells, or PBMCs. The samples were drawn from the first 160 participants of the ongoing ImmuneRACE study and from 1,200 or so subjects provided by 6 global collaborators. Where available, HLA class I and class II types were obtained from metadata supplied by the sample provider rather than from assay-based typing. A freely available public database, intended as a resource for researchers studying the immune response to SARS-CoV-2, is where the repertoires were released. Sample metadata almost always included a de-identified subject ID, COVID-19 status, age in years and sex.

Paper-wide results and their limitations: The amount of clinical and demographic metadata varied by source and participant and was provided uncurated.

From the cysteine through the phenylalanine, the CDR3 covers 14 amino acids. Just CDR3 DNA is preserved here, 42 bases in frame from base 1. Based on the germline V gene (reference sequence), the CDR1 and CDR2 sequences are SEHNR and FQNEAQ. V is reduced by 2 bases and J by 1 base, leaving a spacing of 5 bases between them. Recombination connected TRBV7-9 to TRBJ2-2; the D gene cannot be resolved reliably. Specimen: PBMCs or T cells enriched from blood (not recorded which). The origin of this receptor is a woman aged 45-65 years who had recovered from COVID-19. The nucleotides read TGTGCCAGCAGCTTATCAGGGAACACCGGGGAGCTGTTTTTT. Translated, this is CASSLSGNTGELFF.